The sequence of this TCR beta chain was determined in a study of T cell repertoires in cytomegalovirus infection. Deletions cut 6 bases from V and 2 bases from J, with 11 bases between. Germline V CDR1 and CDR2: MNHEY, SVGEGT. The CDR3 runs 13 residues. Ten or more counts support this clonotype. The antigen is not known. TCRdb passed the reads through MiXCR, listing each CDR3 protein once. The sample consists of approximately 500,000 distinct CDR3 sequences, around 35% of them appearing once. This chain connects TRBV6-2 or TRBV6-3 to TRBJ2-7, with D possibly matching TRBD1 (5 bases). This receptor was obtained from a human donor in good health (CMV status not recorded). Some clones in this sample may be carry-over from other donors' samples. The sequenced sample was cultured PBMCs, obtained from culture after CMV antigen stimulation. CDR3 region: CASRLDKAYEQYV. CDR3 DNA: TGTGCCAGCAGATTGGACAAAGCCTACGAGCAGTACGTC.